The following is a T cell receptor (beta chain) sequence with its context. Its specific antigen is unknown. The record has no base qualities; no much larger clone is one base away. Using the deep immunoSEQ assay, TCR CDR3 regions were amplified from genomic DNA by multiplex PCR. Extracted genomic DNA from each cell subset was distributed evenly across all wells of several immunoSEQ 96-well plates, and each plate was treated as a replicate. Each replicate PCR for sorted subsets received around 210 ng genomic DNA, equal to around 32,000 T cell genomes. Purified libraries were quantified with a Qubit 3.0 fluorometer, sized on a Bioanalyzer 2100, and re-quantified with the KAPA Library Quantification kit. Every immunoSEQ 96-well plate was sequenced on a dedicated single-read 150-cycle Illumina NextSeq 550 flow cell. Under the source paper's analysis protocol: Because only junctional sequences without quality scores were contained in the immunoSEQ output, filtering matching that applied to full-length reads could not be performed. To assign V/J genes and CDR3, sequences were annotated against IMGT germline references using PyIR, a Python wrapper for IgBLAST v1.9. Reads were filtered out if the reads had weak V/J assignments (E-value above 1e-6), no CDR3, stop codons, out-of-frame junctions, or ambiguous translated residues. V3J clonotypes were defined as sequences sharing an identical inferred V gene, J gene, and CDR3 amino acid sequence. The percentage overlap between two repertoires was calculated by dividing the number of shared unique clonotypes by the size of the smaller repertoire. RTK rarefaction, the Chao1 estimator, and Recon v2.1 estimates of unobserved clonotypes were used to assess repertoire richness. Generation probabilities for all TCRbeta clonotypes obtained by the gDNA method from a handful of donors were computed using OLGA. As stored in TCRdb, this immuneACCESS dataset retains in-frame rearrangements with V and J assigned. A fraction of the clones does not appear; measured against another copy, unresolved V genes explain less than half of the discrepancy, and the remainder lacks a known reason. The V and J calls and clone size are taken from that table; D and trimming were inferred from the DNA. Present in this sample are roughly 650,000 clones, 97% of which were seen just once. Jointly, the top ten make up 0.057% of the sample.

Donors were healthy HIV-negative adults with no recently reported acute infections or vaccinations. Every donor was a Caucasian adult living in Nashville, Tennessee, USA. CD4+ T cells were enriched through magnetic negative selection, after which naive cells were positively selected on CD45RA and the remaining negative fraction served as the memory subset. Blood was obtained by leukapheresis, after which PBMCs were separated by Ficoll-Histopaque density gradient centrifugation and cryopreserved in liquid nitrogen vapor phase. Analytical flow cytometry was used to check the purity and quantity of every magnetically sorted T cell population. Each sorted fraction had its genomic DNA isolated and then quantified by UV absorbance on a Nanodrop 2000c. The sample belongs to a study of shared clonotypes between healthy human individuals (TCRdb year 2020). The study in broad terms: Two women and a few men aged 18 to 49 years were included in the cohort. For each donor, three plates each were used for CD4 naive and CD4 memory, two plates were used for CD8 naive, and one plate was used for CD8 memory. To estimate repertoire size and how much clonotype sharing occurs between individuals, the study deeply sequenced the blood TCR repertoires of roughly 5 healthy adults. Libraries were prepared and TCR repertoires were sequenced by different laboratories using diverse techniques, in order to increase sequencing depth and limit assay-specific biases. Each donor's leukapheresis produced roughly between roughly 0.85 and 10 billion PBMCs.

Points the paper makes about the study in general: Clonotypes shared by all four sorted-subset donors showed higher generation probabilities than non-shared clonotypes. Pairwise subsampling led to the expectation that sequencing depth would affect the degree of clonotype sharing among donors. When several donors were compared, the shared fraction of clonotypes was 5% to 6.5% for naive CD4, 3.5% for naive CD8, 2.3% for memory CD4, and 0.4% for memory CD8. Because the study included only a small number of donors, the genetic and exposure-history diversity represented was limited. Sampling was restricted to blood, and TCR repertoires in tissue are likely to differ from TCR repertoires in blood. Naive subsets generally had larger estimated clonotype richness than memory subsets. Rarefaction of sorted-subset datasets indicated incomplete sequencing despite the large sequencing depth.

The V and J ends are trimmed by 7 bases and 0 bases, leaving 22 bases between them. Reading from cysteine to phenylalanine, the CDR3 counts 18 amino acids. Just CDR3 DNA is preserved here, 54 bases in frame from base 1. Taken from the germline V gene (reference sequence), the CDR1 and CDR2 loops are LNHDA and SQIVND. The sequenced sample consisted of naive CD4+ T cells sorted from blood. The cell subset or site label of this sample denotes: CD45RA+ positively selected. The TCR comes from a woman between 25 and 40 years old in good health. The rearranged segments are TRBV19 and TRBJ1-5; the D gene is possibly TRBD1, with 6 bases matching. The DNA sequence is given as TGTGCCAGTACTAAAGGGGGGGTAGCGGACTATAGCAATCAGCCCCAGCATTTT. This codes for CASTKGGVADYSNQPQHF.